This entry is about one T cell receptor (beta chain). Its antigen remains unknown. With V trimmed by 5 bases and J by 4 bases, 12 bases remained unmatched. Looked up from germline, CDR1 is ENHRY and CDR2 is SYGVKD. The CDR3 runs to 17 residues. These data belong to a study of shared clonotypes between healthy human individuals. Study-wide context: Every donor yielded three CD4 naive, three CD4 memory, two CD8 naive and one CD8 memory plate. The study, taken as a whole, reports: Naive subsets generally exceeded memory subsets in estimated richness. The study's rarefaction showed incomplete sorted-subset sequencing despite large depth.

Naive CD8 cells comprised CD45RO-negative, CCR7-positively selected cells, excluding terminally differentiated effector memory CD45RA+ cells. Each sample came from a Caucasian adult donor living in Nashville, Tennessee. TCRdb's table, derived via immunoSEQ multiplex PCR, lists solely in-frame clones and lacks some. The sample contains fewer than 800,000 clones, around 92% of which appear only once. J is TRBJ2-3 and V is TRBV10-3; TRBD2 matches 10 bases. This TCR was sampled from a man aged 30-40 years in good health. The source material was naive CD8+ T cells sorted from blood. The CDR3, as DNA: TGTGCCATCAGTACAGGAAGTAGCGGGAGGAATCCAGATACGCAGTATTTT. Translated, it gives CAISTGSSGRNPDTQYF.